The clone carrying this T cell receptor (beta chain) has just one count. Repertoires were generated with immunoSEQ multiplex PCR, while TCRdb's copy carries only in-frame clones and drops some. This sample has 200,000 to 300,000 clones, with approximately 84% found just once. The germline V gene encodes CDR1 SGDLS and CDR2 YYNGEE. V lost 4 bases and J lost 6, with 13 bases in between. This CDR3 has 13 residues. The data derive from a study of blood T cell repertoires in COVID-19. The specimen was peripheral blood. This TCR was recovered from a man in his fifties with acute or convalescent COVID-19. The V call is TRBV9, the J call TRBJ1-2; D gene ambiguous. CDR3 sequence (DNA): TGTGCCAGCAGCTCCGGTGGTGCTGATGGCTACACCTTC. Its protein product is CASSSGGADGYTF.